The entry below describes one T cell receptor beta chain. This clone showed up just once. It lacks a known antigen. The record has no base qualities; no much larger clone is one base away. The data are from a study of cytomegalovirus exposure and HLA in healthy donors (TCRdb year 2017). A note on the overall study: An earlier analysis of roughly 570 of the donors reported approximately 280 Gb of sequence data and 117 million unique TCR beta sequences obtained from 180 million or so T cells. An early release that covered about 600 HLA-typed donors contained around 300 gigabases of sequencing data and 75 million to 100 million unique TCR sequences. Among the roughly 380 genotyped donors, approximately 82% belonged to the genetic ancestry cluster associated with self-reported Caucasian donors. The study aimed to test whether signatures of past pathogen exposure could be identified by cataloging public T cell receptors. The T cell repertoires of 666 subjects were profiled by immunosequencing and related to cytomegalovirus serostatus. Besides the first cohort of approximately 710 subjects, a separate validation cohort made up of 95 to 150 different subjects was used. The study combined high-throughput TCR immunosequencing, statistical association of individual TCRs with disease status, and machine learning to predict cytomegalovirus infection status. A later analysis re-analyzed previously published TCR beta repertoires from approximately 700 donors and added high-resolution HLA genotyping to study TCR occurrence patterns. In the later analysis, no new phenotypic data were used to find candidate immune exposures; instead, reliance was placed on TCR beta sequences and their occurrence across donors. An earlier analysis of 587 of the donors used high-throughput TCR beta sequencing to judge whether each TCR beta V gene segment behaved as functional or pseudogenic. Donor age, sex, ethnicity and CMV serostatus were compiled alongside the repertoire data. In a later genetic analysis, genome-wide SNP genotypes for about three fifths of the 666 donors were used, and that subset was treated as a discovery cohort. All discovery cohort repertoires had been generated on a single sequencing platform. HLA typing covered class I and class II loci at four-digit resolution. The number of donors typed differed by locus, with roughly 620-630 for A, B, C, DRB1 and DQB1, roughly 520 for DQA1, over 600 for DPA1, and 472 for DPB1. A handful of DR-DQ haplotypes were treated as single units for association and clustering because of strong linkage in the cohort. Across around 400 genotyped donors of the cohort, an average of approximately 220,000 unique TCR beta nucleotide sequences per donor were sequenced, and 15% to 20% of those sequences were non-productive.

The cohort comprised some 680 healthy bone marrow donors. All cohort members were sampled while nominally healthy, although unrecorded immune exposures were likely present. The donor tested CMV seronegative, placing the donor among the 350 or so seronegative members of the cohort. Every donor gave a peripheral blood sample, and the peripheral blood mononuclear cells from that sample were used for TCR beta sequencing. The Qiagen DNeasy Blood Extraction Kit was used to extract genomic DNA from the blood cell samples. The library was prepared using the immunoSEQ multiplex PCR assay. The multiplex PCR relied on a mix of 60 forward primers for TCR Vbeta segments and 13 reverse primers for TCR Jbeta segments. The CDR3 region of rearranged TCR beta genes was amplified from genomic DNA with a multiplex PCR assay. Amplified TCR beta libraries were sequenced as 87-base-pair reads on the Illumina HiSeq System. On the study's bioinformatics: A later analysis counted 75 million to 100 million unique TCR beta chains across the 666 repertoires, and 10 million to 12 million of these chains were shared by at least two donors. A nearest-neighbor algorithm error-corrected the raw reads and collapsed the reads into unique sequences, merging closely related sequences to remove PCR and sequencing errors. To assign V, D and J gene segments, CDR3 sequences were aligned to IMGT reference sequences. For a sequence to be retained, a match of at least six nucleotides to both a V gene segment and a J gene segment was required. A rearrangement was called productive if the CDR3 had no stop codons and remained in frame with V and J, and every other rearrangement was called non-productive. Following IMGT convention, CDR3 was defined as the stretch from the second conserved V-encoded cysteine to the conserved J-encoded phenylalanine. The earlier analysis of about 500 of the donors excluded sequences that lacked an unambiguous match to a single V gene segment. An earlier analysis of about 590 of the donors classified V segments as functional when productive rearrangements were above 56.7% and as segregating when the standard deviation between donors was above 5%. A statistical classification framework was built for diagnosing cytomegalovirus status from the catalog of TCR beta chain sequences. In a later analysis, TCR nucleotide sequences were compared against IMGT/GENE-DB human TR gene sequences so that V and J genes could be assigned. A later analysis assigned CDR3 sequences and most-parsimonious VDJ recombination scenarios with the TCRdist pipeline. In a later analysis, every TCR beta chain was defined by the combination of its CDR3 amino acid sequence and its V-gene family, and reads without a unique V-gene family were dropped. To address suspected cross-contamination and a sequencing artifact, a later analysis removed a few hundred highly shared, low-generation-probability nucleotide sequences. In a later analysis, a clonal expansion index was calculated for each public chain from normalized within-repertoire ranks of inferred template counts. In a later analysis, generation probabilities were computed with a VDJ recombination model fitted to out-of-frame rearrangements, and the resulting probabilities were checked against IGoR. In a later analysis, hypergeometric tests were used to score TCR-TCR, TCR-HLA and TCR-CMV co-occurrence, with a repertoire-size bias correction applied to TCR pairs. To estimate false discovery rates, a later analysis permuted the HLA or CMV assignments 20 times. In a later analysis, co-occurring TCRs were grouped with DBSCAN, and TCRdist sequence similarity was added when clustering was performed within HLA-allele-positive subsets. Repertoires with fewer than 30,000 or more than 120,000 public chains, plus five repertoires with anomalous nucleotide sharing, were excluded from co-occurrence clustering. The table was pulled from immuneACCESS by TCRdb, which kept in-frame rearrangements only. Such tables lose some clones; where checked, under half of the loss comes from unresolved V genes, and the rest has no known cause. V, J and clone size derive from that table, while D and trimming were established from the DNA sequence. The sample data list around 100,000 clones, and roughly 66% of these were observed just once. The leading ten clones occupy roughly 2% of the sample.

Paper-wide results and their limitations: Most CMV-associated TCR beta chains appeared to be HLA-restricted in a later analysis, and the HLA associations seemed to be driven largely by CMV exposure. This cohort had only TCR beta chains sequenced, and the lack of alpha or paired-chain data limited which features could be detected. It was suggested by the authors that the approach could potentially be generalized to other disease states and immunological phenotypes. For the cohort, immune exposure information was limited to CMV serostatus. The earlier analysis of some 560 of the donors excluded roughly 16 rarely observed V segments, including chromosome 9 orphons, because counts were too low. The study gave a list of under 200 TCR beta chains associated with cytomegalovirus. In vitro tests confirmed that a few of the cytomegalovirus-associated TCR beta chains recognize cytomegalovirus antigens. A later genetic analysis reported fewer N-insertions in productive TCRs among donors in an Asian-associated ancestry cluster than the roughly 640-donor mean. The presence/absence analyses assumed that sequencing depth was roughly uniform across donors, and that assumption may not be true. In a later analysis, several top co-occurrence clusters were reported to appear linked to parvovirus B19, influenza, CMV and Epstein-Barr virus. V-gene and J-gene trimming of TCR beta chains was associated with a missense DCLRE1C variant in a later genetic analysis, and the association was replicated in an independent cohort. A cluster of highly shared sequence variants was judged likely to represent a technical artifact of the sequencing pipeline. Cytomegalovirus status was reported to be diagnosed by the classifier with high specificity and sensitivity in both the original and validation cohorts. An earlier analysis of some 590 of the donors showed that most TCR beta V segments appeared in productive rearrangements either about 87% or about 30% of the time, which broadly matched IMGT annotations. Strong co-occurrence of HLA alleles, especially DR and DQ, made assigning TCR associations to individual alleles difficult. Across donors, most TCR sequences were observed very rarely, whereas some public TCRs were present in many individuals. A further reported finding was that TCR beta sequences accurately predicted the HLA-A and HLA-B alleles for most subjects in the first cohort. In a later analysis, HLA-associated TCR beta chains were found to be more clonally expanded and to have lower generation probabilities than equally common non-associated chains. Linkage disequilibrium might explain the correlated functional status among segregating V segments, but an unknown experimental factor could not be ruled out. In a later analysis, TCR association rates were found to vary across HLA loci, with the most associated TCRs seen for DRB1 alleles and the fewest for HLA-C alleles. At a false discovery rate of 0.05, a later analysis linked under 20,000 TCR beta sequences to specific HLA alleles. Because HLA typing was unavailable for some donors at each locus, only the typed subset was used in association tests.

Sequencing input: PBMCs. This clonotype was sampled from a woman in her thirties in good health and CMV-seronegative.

The CDR3: CSVEGTSALLSTDTQYF. The sequence in DNA is TGCAGCGTTGAAGGGACTAGCGCCCTACTTAGCACAGATACGCAGTATTTT. This sequence uses TRBV29-1 and TRBJ2-3; 9 bases in the middle match TRBD2. Reading from cysteine to phenylalanine, the CDR3 counts 17 amino acids. Only the CDR3 portion is preserved as DNA: 51 bases, with reading frame beginning at the first base. Germline trimming: 1 base from V, 0 bases from J; junction bases outside gene matches: 8. Per the germline V gene, SQVTM is the CDR1 and ANQGSEA is the CDR2.